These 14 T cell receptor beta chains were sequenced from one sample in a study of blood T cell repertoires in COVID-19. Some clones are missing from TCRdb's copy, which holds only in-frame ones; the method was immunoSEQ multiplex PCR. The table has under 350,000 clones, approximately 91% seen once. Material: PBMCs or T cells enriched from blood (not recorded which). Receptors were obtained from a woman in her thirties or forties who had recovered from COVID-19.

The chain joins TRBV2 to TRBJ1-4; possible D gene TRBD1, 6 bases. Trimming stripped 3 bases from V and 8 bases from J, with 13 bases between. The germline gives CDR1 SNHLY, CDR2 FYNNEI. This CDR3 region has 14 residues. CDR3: CASSEQGLGEKLFF. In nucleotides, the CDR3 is TGTGCCAGCAGTGAGCAGGGGTTGGGAGAAAAACTGTTTTTT.

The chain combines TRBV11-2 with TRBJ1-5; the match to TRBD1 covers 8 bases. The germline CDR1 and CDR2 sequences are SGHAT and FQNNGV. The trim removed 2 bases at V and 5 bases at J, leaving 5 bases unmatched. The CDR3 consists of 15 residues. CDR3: CASSLSGGGDQPQHF. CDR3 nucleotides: TGTGCCAGCAGCTTATCAGGGGGCGGGGATCAGCCCCAGCATTTT.

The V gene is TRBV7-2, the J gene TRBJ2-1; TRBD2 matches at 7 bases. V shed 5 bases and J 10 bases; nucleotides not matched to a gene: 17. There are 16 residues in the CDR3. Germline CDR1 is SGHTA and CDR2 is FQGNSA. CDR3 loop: CASSTQPVGGRAEQFF. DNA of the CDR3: TGTGCCAGCAGCACACAACCCGTCGGGGGGAGGGCAGAGCAGTTCTTC. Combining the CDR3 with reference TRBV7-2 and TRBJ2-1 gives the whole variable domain GAGVSQSPSNKVTEKGKDVELRCDPISGHTALYWYRQSLGQGLEFLIYFQGNSAPDKSGLPSDRFSAERTGGSVSTLTIQRTQQEDSAVYLCASSTQPVGGRAEQFFGPGTRLTVL.

The CDR3 loop reads CASSPVDRGYGYTF. The CDR3 DNA sequence: TGTGCCAGCTCACCGGTTGACAGGGGATATGGCTACACCTTC. The chain is built from TRBV18 and TRBJ1-2; 8 bases fit TRBD1. J was trimmed by 5 bases and V by 3 bases; bases with no gene match: 5. This CDR3 is built from 14 residues. Germline V lookup: CDR1 KGHSH, CDR2 LQKENI.

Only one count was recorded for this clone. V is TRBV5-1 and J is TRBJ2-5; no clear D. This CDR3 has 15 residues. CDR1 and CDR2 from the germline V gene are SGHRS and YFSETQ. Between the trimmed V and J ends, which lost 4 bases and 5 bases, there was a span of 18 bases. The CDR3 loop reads CASSPEIRRSETQYF. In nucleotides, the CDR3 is TGCGCCAGCAGCCCGGAGATAAGGCGCTCGGAGACCCAGTACTTC.

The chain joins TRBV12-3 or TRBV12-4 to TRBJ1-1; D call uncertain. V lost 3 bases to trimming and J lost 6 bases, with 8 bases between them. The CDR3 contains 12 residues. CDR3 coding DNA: TGTGCCAGCAGTTTCCGCGTTGCTGAAGCTTTCTTT. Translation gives CASSFRVAEAFF.

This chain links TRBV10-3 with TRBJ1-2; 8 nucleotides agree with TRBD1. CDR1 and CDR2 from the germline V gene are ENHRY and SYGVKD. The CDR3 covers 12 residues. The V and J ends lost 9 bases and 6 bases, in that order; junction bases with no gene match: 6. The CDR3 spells CAMGQVKNGYTF. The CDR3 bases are TGTGCCATGGGACAGGTTAAGAATGGCTACACCTTC.

The CDR3, as DNA: TGTGCCAGCAGCGGACAGGGAGGCGTCACGCAGTATTTT. Protein: CASSGQGGVTQYF. The rearrangement uses TRBV12-3 or TRBV12-4 and TRBJ2-3, with TRBD1 matching over 8 bases. The V segment lost 6 bases and the J segment 9 bases; nucleotides outside the gene matches: 8. The CDR3 is 13 residues long.

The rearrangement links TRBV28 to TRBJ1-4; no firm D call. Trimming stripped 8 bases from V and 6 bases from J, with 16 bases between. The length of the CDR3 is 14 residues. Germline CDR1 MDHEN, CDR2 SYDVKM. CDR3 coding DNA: TGTGCCAGCCTAGGTGGCACGGCCTATGAAAAACTGTTTTTT. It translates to CASLGGTAYEKLFF.

As DNA, the CDR3 is TGTGCCAGCAGTTTAACCACATCCGAGCAGTTCTTC. Its translation: CASSLTTSEQFF. The gene calls are TRBV28 and TRBJ2-1; no firm D call. This CDR3 region has 12 residues. Trimming shortened V by 2 bases and J by 10 bases, and 9 bases separated the two germline ends. In germline, CDR1 is MDHEN, CDR2 SYDVKM.

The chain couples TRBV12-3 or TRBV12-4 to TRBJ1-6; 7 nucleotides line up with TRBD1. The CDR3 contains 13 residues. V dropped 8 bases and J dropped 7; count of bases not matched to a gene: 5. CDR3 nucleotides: TGTGCCAGCTCCAGGGGGGTAAATTCACCCCTCCACTTT. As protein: CASSRGVNSPLHF.

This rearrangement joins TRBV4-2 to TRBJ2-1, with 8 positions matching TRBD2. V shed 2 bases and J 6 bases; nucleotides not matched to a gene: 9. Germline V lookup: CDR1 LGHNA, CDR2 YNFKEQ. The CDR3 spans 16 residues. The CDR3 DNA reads TGTGCCAGCAGCCAAAACACAGCGGGAGTGCTCAATGAGCAGTTCTTC. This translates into CASSQNTAGVLNEQFF.

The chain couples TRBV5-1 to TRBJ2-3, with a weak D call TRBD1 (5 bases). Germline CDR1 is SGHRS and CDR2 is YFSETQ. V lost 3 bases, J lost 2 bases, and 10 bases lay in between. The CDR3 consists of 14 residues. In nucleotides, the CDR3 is TGCGCCAGCAGCTCAACAGGCGTCACAGATACGCAGTATTTT. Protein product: CASSSTGVTDTQYF.

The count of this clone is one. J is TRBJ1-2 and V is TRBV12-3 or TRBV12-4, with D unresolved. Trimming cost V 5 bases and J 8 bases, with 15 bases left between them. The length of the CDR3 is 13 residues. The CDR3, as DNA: TGTGCCAGCAGTCAAGACGAAGGAGACGGCTACACCTTC. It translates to CASSQDEGDGYTF.